These 27 T cell receptor beta chains were sequenced from one sample in a study of molecular identifiers for immune sequencing clone quantification. TCRdb re-called the PCR reads with MiXCR, one entry per CDR3 protein. The table has more than 300,000 distinct CDR3 sequences, 20% to 25% seen once. The sequencing sample was made of naive CD8+ T cells from blood, with Jurkat cell RNA spiked in. Sample subset: FACS-sorted CD8+CD4-CCR7+CD45RA+ naive T cells. The receptors derive from a human donor in good health. Some libraries in this study had Jurkat cell RNA spiked in.

To note about this clonotype: A much larger clone differs by one base, so this may be a read error. The chain recombines TRBV20-1 with TRBJ2-7; D is unclear. This CDR3 is 13 amino acids long. With 1 base removed from V and 2 bases from J, the gap between germline ends came to 9 bases. Looked up from germline, CDR1 is DFQATT and CDR2 is SNEGSKA (reference sequence). CDR3 region: CSARVGFPYEQYF. The CDR3 coding sequence is TGCAGTGCTAGAGTGGGATTCCCCTACGAGCAGTACTTC.

This clonotype has a count of ten or more. The V gene is TRBV28, the J gene TRBJ2-7; D not resolved. Germline CDR1 reads MDHEN; CDR2 reads SYDVKM. CDR3 length equals 12 residues. Trimming cost V 3 bases and J 6 bases, with 9 bases left between them. CDR3: CASSFGSAEQYF. The DNA for the CDR3 is TGTGCCAGCAGTTTTGGTTCTGCCGAGCAGTACTTC.

Concerning this clonotype itself: A read error may explain this, as a much larger clone is one base away. The V call is TRBV19, the J call TRBJ1-5, with a weak D call TRBD1 (6 bases). The DNA end lines up better with TRBJ2-3; the J call may be wrong. CDR1 is LNHDA and CDR2 is SQIVND in the germline V gene (reference sequence). CDR3 length: 15 amino acids. The DNA for the CDR3 is TGTGCCAGTAGTATCGGGACACGGAGCAATCAGCCCCAGTATTTT. Protein product: CASSIGTRSNQPQYF.

This clonotype has a count of ten or more. The rearrangement uses TRBV4-1 and TRBJ1-5, with a tentative D call TRBD1 (5 bases). The CDR3 runs 13 residues. The germline CDR1 and CDR2 sequences are MGHRA and YSYEKL. The V end lost 5 bases, the J end lost 4 bases, and 9 bases lay between the germline ends. This CDR3 is CASSTDMNQPQHF. As DNA, the CDR3 is TGCGCCAGCAGCACGGACATGAATCAGCCCCAGCATTTT.

Comments on this clonotype: The junction departs from the called germline gene at one end, perhaps through a read error. The rearrangement uses TRBV5-6 and TRBJ2-7; 9 nucleotides agree with TRBD2. The CDR3 is made up of 18 amino acids. Germline CDR1 and CDR2: SGHDT and YYEEEE. The CDR3 nucleotides read TGTACCAGCAGCCTGTATGGGGGAAAAGCGGGGGGCACCTACGAGCAGTACTTC. It yields the protein CTSSLYGGKAGGTYEQYF. Full variable domain (rest looked up from reference TRBV5-6 and TRBJ2-7): DAGVTQSPTHLIKTRGQQVTLRCSPKSGHDTVSWYQQALGQGPQFIFQYYEEEERQRGNFPDRFSGHQFPNYSSELNVNALLLGDSALYLCTSSLYGGKAGGTYEQYFGPGTRLTVT.

About this clonotype: A read error may account for a junction end that differs from germline. The chain carries TRBV19 and TRBJ2-1, with 8 positions matching TRBD2. This CDR3 spans 13 amino acids. The germline gives CDR1 LNHDA, CDR2 SQIVND (reference sequence). The CDR3 is CASSIGTRNERFF. In DNA, the CDR3 is TGTGCCAGTAGTATCGGGACTAGGAATGAGCGGTTCTTC.

This clonotype was counted at least ten times. The chain joins TRBV25-1 to TRBJ2-5; a possible D gene is TRBD2 (5 bases). Trimming pared 2 bases from V and 5 bases from J, leaving 15 bases between. Looked up from germline, CDR1 is MGHDK and CDR2 is SYGVNS. CDR3 size: 15 residues. The CDR3 here is CASSERTSLGETQYF. As DNA, the CDR3 is TGTGCCAGCAGTGAAAGGACTTCCCTGGGGGAGACCCAGTACTTC.

Ten or more counts support this clonotype. The chain is built from TRBV25-1 and TRBJ2-4; D may be TRBD1 or TRBD2 (5 bases each). Germline V gene lookup returns CDR1 MGHDK and CDR2 SYGVNS. Trimming removed 4 bases at V and 4 bases at J, with 11 bases between. The CDR3 runs 14 residues. The CDR3 protein is CASSAPGPKNIQYF. The CDR3 DNA is TGTGCCAGCAGTGCCCCGGGACCGAAAAACATTCAGTACTTC.

The rearrangement uses TRBV30 and TRBJ2-1, with 10 bases aligning to TRBD2. Germline loops: CDR1 GTSNPN, CDR2 SVGIG (reference sequence). This CDR3 region has 14 residues. V dropped 1 base and J dropped 5; count of bases not matched to a gene: 2. CDR3 DNA sequence: TGTGCCTGGAGTGCAGGACTAGCGGACAATGAGCAGTTCTTC. It encodes CAWSAGLADNEQFF.

The sample holds many counts of this clonotype. This chain uses TRBV4-3 with TRBJ2-2; TRBD2 matches 10 bases. CDR1 LGHNA and CDR2 YSLEER come from the germline V gene. The CDR3 runs to 16 residues. The junction had 7 bases not matched to a gene; V was cut back by 4 bases and J by 5 bases. The CDR3 sequence is CASSPSGGAMTGELFF. The CDR3 DNA is TGCGCCAGCAGCCCGAGCGGGGGGGCCATGACCGGGGAGCTGTTTTTT.

Many counts were recorded for this clonotype. This chain joins TRBV7-6 and TRBJ2-7; D may be TRBD2 (5 bases). V was pared by 1 base and J by 3 bases, with 10 bases between. The V gene's germline CDR1 is SGHVS and CDR2 FNYEAQ. CDR3 length: 14 residues. This CDR3 reads CASSLGEGDYEQYF. CDR3 nucleotide sequence: TGTGCCAGCAGCTTAGGCGAGGGAGACTACGAGCAGTACTTC.

On this clonotype itself: A clone one base away is much larger, so this may be a read error. The chain couples TRBV4-3 to TRBJ2-5, with D perhaps assigned TRBD1 or TRBD2 (5 bases each). The CDR3 length is 16 residues. Germline V CDR1 and CDR2: LGHNA, YSLEER. DNA of the CDR3: TGCGCCACCAGCCACCAATGGGACCGGCTGGGAGAGACCCAGTACTTC. As protein: CATSHQWDRLGETQYF.

This clonotype was seen many times. The chain combines TRBV15 with TRBJ2-5; D uncertain. The germline V gene has CDR1 LNHNV and CDR2 YYDKDF (reference sequence). The V end was cut by 1 base, the J end by 1 base, with 7 bases between. The CDR3 runs 14 residues. The CDR3 protein is CATSRVDFQETQYF. CDR3 nucleotide sequence: TGTGCCACCAGCAGAGTCGATTTCCAAGAGACCCAGTACTTC.

This clonotype was observed many times. The J gene is TRBJ2-7, the V gene TRBV4-2; D possibly corresponds to TRBD1 (5 bases). Trimming took off 1 base at V and 6 bases at J, with 13 bases between the two ends. Germline assignment: CDR1 LGHNA and CDR2 YNFKEQ. The CDR3 loop spans 14 amino acids. DNA for the CDR3: TGTGCCAGCAGCCAAGTACCAGGGTTCAGCGAGCAGTACTTC. Its translation is CASSQVPGFSEQYF.

This clonotype was observed many times. V is TRBV12-3 or TRBV12-4 and J is TRBJ2-5; D is unresolved. The CDR3 extends over 14 amino acids. Trimming shortened V by 2 bases and J by 4 bases, and 11 bases separated the two germline ends. CDR3 residues: CASSLFRDAETQYF. DNA of the CDR3: TGTGCCAGCAGTTTATTTCGTGACGCAGAGACCCAGTACTTC.

This clonotype was detected ten times or more. The chain employs TRBV28 and TRBJ2-5, with 10 positions matching TRBD2. Germline loops: CDR1 MDHEN, CDR2 SYDVKM. V lost 3 bases to trimming and J lost 4 bases; unmatched junction nucleotides: 5. This CDR3 contains 15 residues. The CDR3 region is CASSFYSGGSETQYF. CDR3 nucleotide sequence: TGTGCCAGCAGTTTTTATAGCGGGGGGTCAGAGACCCAGTACTTC.

This clonotype was recorded many times. The chain employs TRBV6-2 or TRBV6-3 and TRBJ1-1, with no clear D. The V gene's germline CDR1 is MNHEY and CDR2 SVGEGT. V dropped 1 base and J dropped 1 base, with 7 bases sitting between them. This CDR3 comprises 14 residues. Written as DNA, the CDR3 is TGTGCCAGCAGTTACTTTTGGGAGAACACTGAAGCTTTCTTT. Protein product: CASSYFWENTEAFF.

The chain has TRBV4-3 and TRBJ2-3, with a possible D match to TRBD1 (5 bases). The CDR3 is 16 residues long. CDR1 and CDR2 from the germline V gene are LGHNA and YSLEER. Trimming removed 0 bases at V and 4 bases at J, with 14 bases between. The CDR3 loop reads CASSQDGASRSDTQYF. The CDR3 DNA sequence: TGCGCCAGCAGCCAAGATGGGGCGAGTCGGTCAGATACGCAGTATTTT.

The sample holds many counts of this clonotype. The CDR3 here is CASSTSHGTAYEQYF. In DNA form, the CDR3 reads TGTGCCAGTAGTACTTCCCACGGGACAGCCTACGAGCAGTACTTC. The chain joins TRBV19 to TRBJ2-7; TRBD1 aligns across 7 bases. V dropped 4 bases and J dropped 2; count of bases not matched to a gene: 8. The CDR3 has 15 residues. CDR1 and CDR2 (germline): LNHDA, SQIVND (reference sequence).

This clonotype was seen many times. This sequence joins TRBV9 and TRBJ2-5; the D call may be TRBD1 or TRBD2 (5 bases each). The germline V gene encodes CDR1 SGDLS and CDR2 YYNGEE. V was shortened by 3 bases and J by 3 bases, with 18 bases between the two germline ends. The CDR3 contains 16 residues. The CDR3 DNA reads TGTGCCAGCAGCGCCAGAACCGGGACGGCCAAAGAGACCCAGTACTTC. Protein product: CASSARTGTAKETQYF.

This clonotype was picked up many times. The V call is TRBV5-1, the J call TRBJ1-1; tentatively, D is TRBD1 (5 bases). This CDR3 is 13 amino acids long. The germline V and J ends were trimmed by 2 bases and 6 bases, with 11 bases remaining between them. CDR1 and CDR2 from the germline V gene are SGHRS and YFSETQ. CDR3 region: CASSFSTGPEAFF. CDR3 coding DNA: TGCGCCAGCAGCTTCTCTACAGGACCTGAAGCTTTCTTT.

This clonotype was recorded many times. The V call is TRBV7-9, the J call TRBJ2-2; possibly TRBD1 for D (6 bases). With 2 bases removed from V and 2 bases from J, the gap between germline ends came to 15 bases. CDR1 SEHNR and CDR2 FQNEAQ come from the germline V gene (reference sequence). This CDR3 contains 17 residues. DNA for the CDR3: TGTGCCAGCAGCTTACCCTTCGAGGGACACAACACCGGGGAGCTGTTTTTT. Translated, it gives CASSLPFEGHNTGELFF.

Concerning this clonotype: This clone may be a read error of a much larger clone one base away. The chain links TRBV4-3 to TRBJ1-1; D not resolved. CDR1 is LGHNA and CDR2 is YSLEER in the germline V gene. The length of the CDR3 is 15 residues. Trimming pared 4 bases from V and 2 bases from J, leaving 14 bases between. CDR3 amino acids: CASSRTAPGNTEAFF. The CDR3 bases are TGCGCCAGCAGCCGAACGGCCCCAGGAAACACTGAAGCTTTCTTT.

A single count supports this clonotype. At one end the junction does not follow the germline gene, possibly because of a read error. In nucleotides, the CDR3 is TGTGCCAGTAGTGGACAGGGGGCTTTTCCAGATACGCAGTGTTTT. Translating gives CASSGQGAFPDTQCF. The chain is built from TRBV19 and TRBJ2-3; the match to TRBD1 covers 11 bases. The germline V gene has CDR1 LNHDA and CDR2 SQIVND (reference sequence). This CDR3 is built from 15 residues.

Many counts were recorded for this clonotype. The chain couples TRBV27 to TRBJ1-2, with D perhaps TRBD1 (5 bases). Germline CDR1 reads MNHEY; CDR2 reads SMNVEV (reference sequence). CDR3 length: 13 residues. The ends were cut back, 3 bases at V and 7 bases at J, with 12 bases in the middle. CDR3 coding DNA: TGTGCCAGCAGTTTTGGGCAGGGAGGTGGCTACACCTTC. Its protein product is CASSFGQGGGYTF.

As regards this clonotype: Since a much larger clone is just one base distant, this may be a read error. The chain links TRBV20-1 to TRBJ1-1, with a possible D match to TRBD1 (6 bases). V was clipped by 3 bases and J by 4 bases, with 18 bases between them. Germline V gene sequence: CDR1 DFQATT, CDR2 SNEGSKA (reference sequence). CDR3 length: 15 residues. CDR3 coding DNA: TGCAGTGCTAGGGTCTTAGGGACACCAGGCACTGAAGCTTTCTTT. This encodes CSARVLGTPGTEAFF.

This chain joins TRBV27 and TRBJ2-1; D not resolved. This CDR3 has 15 residues. The V end lost 3 bases, the J end lost 4 bases, and 13 bases lay between the germline ends. Germline V gene sequence: CDR1 MNHEY, CDR2 SMNVEV (reference sequence). The CDR3 DNA sequence: TGTGCCAGCAGTTTTCAGCTCGCCGTATACAATGAGCAGTTCTTC. Protein product: CASSFQLAVYNEQFF.